One sample yielded the 30 T cell receptor beta chains listed below, sequenced in a study of cytotoxic CD8 clonotypes in ibrutinib-treated CLL. The assay was immunoSEQ multiplex PCR, and TCRdb's table has in-frame clones only and misses some. The sample records approximately 22,000 clones, over 70% being singletons. The sample in question was PBMCs, obtained before ibrutinib treatment. These receptors were taken from a human donor with chronic lymphocytic leukemia.

The rearrangement joins TRBV6-5 to TRBJ2-2; maybe TRBD1 (6 bases). Germline V CDR1 and CDR2: MNHEY, SVGAGI. Trimming left V 6 bases short and J 3 bases short, with 11 bases between. This CDR3 spans 14 amino acids. This CDR3 reads CASSRGVDTGELFF. The CDR3 DNA reads as TGTGCCAGCAGCAGGGGAGTGGACACCGGGGAGCTGTTTTTT.

By proportion, this clone is medium-sized. This chain links TRBV7-9 with TRBJ2-7, with D tentatively TRBD1 (5 bases). Germline CDR1 reads SEHNR; CDR2 reads FQNEAQ (reference sequence). The V end lost 2 bases, the J end lost 7 bases, and 9 bases lay between the germline ends. This CDR3 has 12 residues. The CDR3 region has the DNA TGTGCCAGCAGCTTACTAGGGGTGGAGCAGTACTTC. Translation: CASSLLGVEQYF.

This clone turned up a few times. The rearrangement links TRBV15 to TRBJ2-5; D is unclear. CDR1 and CDR2 (germline): LNHNV, YYDKDF (reference sequence). V lost 0 bases and J 4 bases, leaving 6 bases between the germline ends. The CDR3 length is 13 residues. The CDR3 DNA sequence: TGTGCCACCAGCAGAGAAGGGCCAGAGACCCAGTACTTC. This gives the protein CATSREGPETQYF.

The rearrangement uses TRBV4-2 and TRBJ2-3; TRBD1 aligns across 11 bases. CDR3 length: 14 residues. Looked up from germline, CDR1 is LGHNA and CDR2 is YNFKEQ. The V segment lost 8 bases and the J segment 6 bases; nucleotides outside the gene matches: 7. The CDR3 bases are TGTGCCAGCTCTGGACAGGGGGCAGGCGATACGCAGTATTTT. Translated, it gives CASSGQGAGDTQYF.

V usage is TRBV7-6 and J usage is TRBJ2-1; a weak D match, TRBD1 (6 bases). V gave up 1 base and J gave up 2 bases, with 6 bases separating them. The CDR3 consists of 14 residues. The germline V gene has CDR1 SGHVS and CDR2 FNYEAQ. CDR3 loop: CASSLDRAYNEQFF. In DNA form, the CDR3 reads TGTGCCAGCAGCTTAGACAGGGCCTACAATGAGCAGTTCTTC. The entire variable domain, with the rest obtained from reference TRBV7-6 and TRBJ2-1, is as follows: GAGVSQSPRYKVTKRGQDVALRCDPISGHVSLYWYRQALGQGPEFLTYFNYEAQQDKSGLPNDRFSAERPEGSISTLTIQRTEQRDSAMYRCASSLDRAYNEQFFGPGTRLTVL.

This chain connects TRBV19 to TRBJ2-3; TRBD1 aligns across 8 bases. This CDR3 comprises 18 residues. Trimming cost V 0 bases and J 6 bases; bases outside gene matches: 14. The germline CDR1 and CDR2 sequences are LNHDA and SQIVND (reference sequence). The CDR3 nucleotides read TGTGCCAGTAGTATAGATCCGCCTTGGACAGGGCTACGGGATACGCAGTATTTT. Residues: CASSIDPPWTGLRDTQYF.

V usage is TRBV5-1 and J usage is TRBJ2-2, with TRBD1 matching 7 bases. J gave up 10 bases and V 6 bases, and 6 bases lay outside the gene matches. This CDR3 region has 12 residues. Germline CDR1 reads SGHRS; CDR2 reads YFSETQ. The CDR3 region is CASTLQGEELFF. The CDR3 DNA reads as TGCGCCAGCACCCTTCAGGGGGAGGAGCTGTTTTTT.

The J gene is TRBJ1-1, the V gene TRBV4-3; D unresolved. Germline CDR1 and CDR2: LGHNA and YSLEER. The CDR3 has 14 residues. Trimming removed 1 base at V and 3 bases at J, with 9 bases between. CDR3 coding DNA: TGCGCCAGCAGCCAAGCAAGGTCGTACACTGAAGCTTTCTTT. This encodes CASSQARSYTEAFF.

The genes are TRBV11-3 and TRBJ2-5; 8 bases match TRBD1. CDR1 SGHNT and CDR2 YENEEA come from the germline V gene. This CDR3 is 17 amino acids long. Germline trimming cut 5 bases from V and 1 base from J; bases unmatched to any gene: 12. The CDR3 DNA reads as TGTGCCAGCAGCCTCGAGGGCTCCGGGACAGGCCAAGAGACCCAGTACTTC. This codes for CASSLEGSGTGQETQYF.

The chain employs TRBV5-1 and TRBJ2-7, with D perhaps given as TRBD1 or TRBD2 (5 bases each). The V gene's germline CDR1 is SGHRS and CDR2 YFSETQ. Trimming removed 4 bases from V and 1 base from J, with 15 bases in between. The CDR3 has 15 residues. CDR3: CASSGIRDHSYEQYF. The DNA of the CDR3 is TGCGCCAGCAGCGGTATCCGGGACCATTCCTACGAGCAGTACTTC.

This clone was detected a few times. The V and J genes are TRBV27 and TRBJ2-3; D unresolved. Germline CDR1 is MNHEY and CDR2 is SMNVEV (reference sequence). Trimming stripped 4 bases from V and 3 bases from J, with 11 bases between. The CDR3 length is 14 residues. CDR3 DNA: TGTGCCAGCAGTTGGGTACGGGCGACAGATACGCAGTATTTT. It specifies CASSWVRATDTQYF.

V gene TRBV29-1 combines with J gene TRBJ2-3; 7 bases match TRBD1. The V gene's germline CDR1 is SQVTM and CDR2 ANQGSEA. The CDR3 loop spans 13 amino acids. J lost 7 bases, V lost 3 bases, and 7 bases had no gene match. Written as DNA, the CDR3 is TGCAGCGTTGATGGCGACAGGGTATATACGCAGTATTTT. Residues: CSVDGDRVYTQYF.

The chain links TRBV28 to TRBJ1-1; D gene unclear. The V end was cut by 6 bases, the J end by 0 bases, with 8 bases between. From germline, CDR1 is MDHEN and CDR2 SYDVKM. The CDR3 contains 13 residues. CDR3 in amino acids: CASSRNLNTEAFF. CDR3 nucleotides: TGTGCCAGCAGCCGTAACTTGAACACTGAAGCTTTCTTT.

In its sample, this clone was seen a few times. The chain recombines TRBV5-8 with TRBJ2-3; D is unresolved. The V gene lost 6 bases and the J gene lost 5 bases, with 13 bases spanning the gap. Germline V gives CDR1 SGHTS, CDR2 YDEGEE. This CDR3 spans 13 amino acids. CDR3 region: CASIVIRLDTQYF. The DNA of the CDR3 is TGTGCCAGCATAGTAATAAGACTAGATACGCAGTATTTT.

This clone was seen a few times. The chain uses TRBV5-1 and TRBJ2-5; 8 bases map to TRBD1. J lost 5 bases, V lost 0 bases, and 3 bases had no gene match. This CDR3 comprises 14 residues. Per the germline V gene, CDR1 is SGHRS and CDR2 is YFSETQ. CDR3 bases: TGCGCCAGCAGCTTGGACAGGGGGGACGAGACCCAGTACTTC. It translates to CASSLDRGDETQYF.

This clone was detected a few times. This rearrangement joins TRBV5-1 to TRBJ2-5, with 10 nucleotides matching TRBD1. Trimming removed 0 bases from V and 0 bases from J; junction bases left unmatched: 2. Germline V CDR1 and CDR2: SGHRS, YFSETQ. CDR3 length: 16 amino acids. In nucleotides, the CDR3 is TGCGCCAGCAGCTTGGTGGGACAGGGGTACCAAGAGACCCAGTACTTC. It encodes CASSLVGQGYQETQYF. Complete variable domain (other parts from reference TRBV5-1 and TRBJ2-5): KAGVTQTPRYLIKTRGQQVTLSCSPISGHRSVSWYQQTPGQGLQFLFEYFSETQRNKGNFPGRFSGRQFSNSRSEMNVSTLELGDSALYLCASSLVGQGYQETQYFGPGTRLLVL.

This chain links TRBV19 with TRBJ2-3; D is undetermined. The CDR3 runs to 15 residues. V was shortened by 2 bases and J by 1 base, with 10 bases between the two germline ends. The germline gives CDR1 LNHDA, CDR2 SQIVND (reference sequence). CDR3 sequence (DNA): TGTGCCAGTAGTATAAGTGCTAGTGGCACAGATACGCAGTATTTT. Translated: CASSISASGTDTQYF.

The rearrangement joins TRBV5-6 to TRBJ2-7; 11 bases match TRBD2. The CDR3 totals 15 residues. Trimming cost V 0 bases and J 3 bases; bases outside gene matches: 2. Germline assignment: CDR1 SGHDT and CDR2 YYEEEE. CDR3 bases: TGTGCCAGCAGCTTGGGACTAGCGGGACACTACGAGCAGTACTTC. Amino acid sequence: CASSLGLAGHYEQYF.

This sequence joins TRBV9 and TRBJ2-2, with no clear D. The germline V and J ends were trimmed by 1 base and 1 base, with 8 bases remaining between them. Germline V gene data show CDR1 as SGDLS and CDR2 as YYNGEE. The CDR3 length is 15 residues. CDR3 protein: CASSVSPGNTGELFF. CDR3 in DNA: TGTGCCAGCAGCGTAAGTCCAGGGAACACCGGGGAGCTGTTTTTT.

The chain is built from TRBV7-2 and TRBJ1-5, with D uncertain. CDR1 and CDR2 (germline): SGHTA, FQGNSA. The ends were cut back, 5 bases at V and 6 bases at J, with 14 bases in the middle. There are 14 residues in the CDR3. The CDR3 spells CASSTGGLGQPQHF. CDR3 sequence (DNA): TGTGCCAGCAGCACTGGAGGACTGGGTCAGCCCCAGCATTTT.

The chain couples TRBV7-2 to TRBJ2-7, with 13 bases identical to TRBD2. The junction had 14 bases not matched to a gene; V was cut back by 6 bases and J by 6 bases. The CDR3 contains 17 residues. Germline values: CDR1 SGHTA, CDR2 FQGNSA. The CDR3 protein is CASRPRTSGSVGGEQYF. The CDR3 coding sequence is TGTGCCAGCAGACCTAGGACTAGCGGGAGCGTCGGGGGCGAGCAGTACTTC.

This chain links TRBV7-2 with TRBJ2-7; tentatively, D is TRBD1 (6 bases). CDR1 and CDR2 from the germline V gene are SGHTA and FQGNSA. The V end lost 5 bases, the J end lost 0 bases, and 20 bases lay between the germline ends. The length of the CDR3 is 17 residues. The CDR3 sequence is CASSPLTPDRASYEQYF. In DNA, the CDR3 is TGTGCCAGCAGCCCATTAACGCCGGACAGAGCCTCCTACGAGCAGTACTTC.

This clone appeared a single time. The chain carries TRBV18 and TRBJ2-2, with a weak D call TRBD2 (5 bases). The CDR3 sequence is 15 residues long. Germline values: CDR1 KGHSH, CDR2 LQKENI. Trimming removed 3 bases from V and 0 bases from J, with 8 bases in between. In nucleotides, the CDR3 is TGTGCCAGCTCACCCCTTAGCGCGAACACCGGGGAGCTGTTTTTT. Translation gives CASSPLSANTGELFF.

The genes are TRBV19 and TRBJ1-1; D uncertain. Trimming left V 5 bases short and J 6 bases short, with 13 bases between. This CDR3 has 13 residues. CDR1 LNHDA and CDR2 SQIVND come from the germline V gene (reference sequence). The CDR3 DNA is TGTGCCAGTAGTCCCGGACTTAGGGCTGAAGCTTTCTTT. Translated, it gives CASSPGLRAEAFF.

This clone was recorded a few times. The rearrangement links TRBV14 to TRBJ2-2; perhaps TRBD2 as D (6 bases). This CDR3 has 15 residues. The germline V and J ends were trimmed by 0 bases and 4 bases, with 9 bases remaining between them. Looked up from germline, CDR1 is SGHDN and CDR2 is FVKESK. The CDR3 spells CASSQELAVTGELFF. DNA of the CDR3: TGTGCCAGCAGCCAAGAACTAGCCGTCACCGGGGAGCTGTTTTTT.

The chain links TRBV4-3 to TRBJ1-1; TRBD1 is a possible D gene (6 bases). CDR3 length: 14 residues. Trimming stripped 1 base from V and 3 bases from J, with 9 bases between. Per the germline V gene, CDR1 is LGHNA and CDR2 is YSLEER. CDR3 sequence (DNA): TGCGCCAGCAGCCAAGGGGGGCGCGACACTGAAGCTTTCTTT. As protein: CASSQGGRDTEAFF.

The chain uses TRBV30 and TRBJ2-7; D gene unclear. CDR3 length: 14 amino acids. Deletions cut 0 bases from V and 0 bases from J, with 9 bases between. Germline V CDR1 and CDR2: GTSNPN, SVGIG (reference sequence). The CDR3 DNA reads TGTGCCTGGAGTGTACCGGTAAACTCCTACGAGCAGTACTTC. It translates to CAWSVPVNSYEQYF.

The rearrangement joins TRBV15 to TRBJ1-1, with 9 bases matching TRBD1. This CDR3 comprises 18 residues. Germline V gene sequence: CDR1 LNHNV, CDR2 YYDKDF (reference sequence). After removal of 0 bases from V and 3 bases from J, the junction contained 11 bases not matched to a gene. The CDR3 coding sequence is TGTGCCACCAGCAGAGATCAGGTGGGGACAGGGAGGGACACTGAAGCTTTCTTT. Encoded protein: CATSRDQVGTGRDTEAFF.

V is TRBV29-1 and J is TRBJ2-1; 9 bases map to TRBD2. Losses at the gene ends were 4 bases for V and 6 bases for J; bases not matched to a gene: 4. The germline gives CDR1 SQVTM, CDR2 ANQGSEA. The length of the CDR3 is 13 residues. In nucleotides, the CDR3 is TGCAGCGTTGGGGCGGGAGGGACCAATGAGCAGTTCTTC. Protein product: CSVGAGGTNEQFF.

This clone has more than one count but fewer than ten. This chain links TRBV7-2 with TRBJ2-7, with 8 bases that match TRBD2. Per germline, CDR1 SGHTA and CDR2 FQGNSA. V gave up 5 bases and J gave up 4 bases; unmatched junction bases: 10. The CDR3 is made up of 15 amino acids. The chain's CDR3 is CASSRGGSSSYEQYF. As DNA, the CDR3 is TGTGCCAGCAGCCGGGGGGGATCCAGTTCTTACGAGCAGTACTTC.